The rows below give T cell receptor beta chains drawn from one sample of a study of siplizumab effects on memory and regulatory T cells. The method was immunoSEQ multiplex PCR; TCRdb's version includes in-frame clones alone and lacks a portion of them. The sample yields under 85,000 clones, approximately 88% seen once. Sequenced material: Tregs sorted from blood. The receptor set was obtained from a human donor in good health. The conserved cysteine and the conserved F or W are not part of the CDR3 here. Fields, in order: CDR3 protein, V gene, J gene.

CDR3 protein: ASSLTQGAGGNQPQH
V gene: TRBV28
J gene: TRBJ1-5

CDR3 protein: ASSTLAGVTGELF
V gene: TRBV6-1
J gene: TRBJ2-2

CDR3 protein: ASSGWETQY
V gene: TRBV6-1
J gene: TRBJ2-5

CDR3 protein: ASSYSGLPDTQY
V gene: TRBV6-6
J gene: TRBJ2-3

CDR3 protein: ASYIRNKVNSGANVLT
V gene: TRBV6-4
J gene: TRBJ2-6

CDR3 protein: ASSTFPSNTQY
V gene: TRBV6-1
J gene: TRBJ2-3

CDR3 protein: ASSGEGRVYTEAF
V gene: TRBV2
J gene: TRBJ1-1

CDR3 protein: ASVSGRRYITDTQY
V gene: TRBV6-6
J gene: TRBJ2-3

CDR3 protein: ASSLGGRVEETQY
V gene: TRBV7-2
J gene: TRBJ2-5

CDR3 protein: ASSIRHGDYEQY
V gene: TRBV19
J gene: TRBJ2-7

CDR3 protein: ASSIVGSNQPQH
V gene: TRBV19
J gene: TRBJ1-5

CDR3 protein: ASSELFGGKLF
V gene: TRBV6-1
J gene: TRBJ1-4

CDR3 protein: ASSTFIFSGANVLT
V gene: TRBV7-8
J gene: TRBJ2-6

CDR3 protein: ASSSRVLTQY
V gene: TRBV7-9
J gene: TRBJ2-3

CDR3 protein: AWSIGRETDTQY
V gene: TRBV30
J gene: TRBJ2-3

CDR3 protein: ASSGIKTGSTDTQY
V gene: TRBV11-2
J gene: TRBJ2-3

CDR3 protein: ASSLGQVNTEAF
V gene: TRBV5-5
J gene: TRBJ1-1

CDR3 protein: ARDRWNTEAF
V gene: TRBV19
J gene: TRBJ1-1

CDR3 protein: ASSSDRGPNTEAF
V gene: TRBV27
J gene: TRBJ1-1

CDR3 protein: ASSLRVAGGSYNEQF
V gene: TRBV5-4
J gene: TRBJ2-1

CDR3 protein: ASRVPTAVYGYT
V gene: TRBV28
J gene: TRBJ1-2

CDR3 protein: ASGSPTIAF
V gene: TRBV12-5
J gene: TRBJ1-1

CDR3 protein: ASVDRSTGELF
V gene: TRBV5-1
J gene: TRBJ2-2

CDR3 protein: ASSNRAPGVEAF
V gene: TRBV2
J gene: TRBJ1-1

CDR3 protein: ASSLVTGTGYEQY
V gene: TRBV7-9
J gene: TRBJ2-7

CDR3 protein: ASSGGPVPNNEQF
V gene: TRBV25-1
J gene: TRBJ2-1

CDR3 protein: ASSLSGANEQF
V gene: TRBV7-3
J gene: TRBJ2-1

CDR3 protein: ASSSGGTSGVNTQY
V gene: TRBV21-1
J gene: TRBJ2-3

CDR3 protein: ASSPIIAGEYNEQF
V gene: TRBV9
J gene: TRBJ2-1

CDR3 protein: ASIAGGGADTQY
V gene: TRBV10-2
J gene: TRBJ2-3

CDR3 protein: ASSDDRSYTEAF
V gene: TRBV6-1
J gene: TRBJ1-1

CDR3 protein: ASSPWTVGVSSYNEQF
V gene: TRBV2
J gene: TRBJ2-1

CDR3 protein: ASSSISGTMNEQY
V gene: TRBV11-2
J gene: TRBJ2-7

CDR3 protein: ASSQVGGGYGYT
V gene: TRBV4-1
J gene: TRBJ1-2

CDR3 protein: ASSQEGSGNTIY
V gene: TRBV23-1
J gene: TRBJ1-3

CDR3 protein: ASSPTATNEKLF
V gene: TRBV19
J gene: TRBJ1-4

CDR3 protein: ATSRPNQPQH
V gene: TRBV15
J gene: TRBJ1-5

CDR3 protein: ASSFRPENTQY
V gene: TRBV7-2
J gene: TRBJ2-3

CDR3 protein: ASSRDMIQETQY
V gene: TRBV5-4
J gene: TRBJ2-5

CDR3 protein: ASSQGRTPEQY
V gene: TRBV14
J gene: TRBJ2-7

CDR3 protein: ASSGTDLPYQPQH
V gene: TRBV9
J gene: TRBJ1-5

CDR3 protein: ATSSLGVRWTGELF
V gene: TRBV15
J gene: TRBJ2-2

CDR3 protein: ASSQGDFSSANTGELF
V gene: TRBV4-1
J gene: TRBJ2-2

CDR3 protein: ASSRPGQGAKTQY
V gene: TRBV28
J gene: TRBJ2-5

CDR3 protein: ASTVGHLSGNTIY
V gene: TRBV19
J gene: TRBJ1-3

CDR3 protein: ASSLGARYQETQY
V gene: TRBV11-2
J gene: TRBJ2-5

CDR3 protein: ASSRGYEQY
V gene: TRBV5-1
J gene: TRBJ2-7

CDR3 protein: ASSPRRTQETQY
V gene: TRBV7-9
J gene: TRBJ2-5